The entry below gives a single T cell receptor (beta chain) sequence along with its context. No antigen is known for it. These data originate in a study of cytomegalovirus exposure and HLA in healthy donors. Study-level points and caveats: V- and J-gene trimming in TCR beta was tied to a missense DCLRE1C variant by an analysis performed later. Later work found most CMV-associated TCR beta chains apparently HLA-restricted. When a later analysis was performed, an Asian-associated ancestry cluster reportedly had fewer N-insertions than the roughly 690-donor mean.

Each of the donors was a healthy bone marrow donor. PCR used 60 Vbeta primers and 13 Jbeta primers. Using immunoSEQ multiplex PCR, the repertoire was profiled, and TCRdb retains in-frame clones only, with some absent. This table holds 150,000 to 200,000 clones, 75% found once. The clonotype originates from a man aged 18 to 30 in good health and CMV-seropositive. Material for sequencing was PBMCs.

CDR3 nucleotides: TGTGCCAGCAGGCCAGGGGGAAGCAATCAGCCCCAGCATTTT. It encodes CASRPGGSNQPQHF. V is TRBV28 and J is TRBJ1-5, with 7 bases fitting TRBD1. The CDR3 length is 14 residues. Losses at the gene ends were 6 bases for V and 1 base for J; bases not matched to a gene: 3. Germline V lookup: CDR1 MDHEN, CDR2 SYDVKM. Full variable domain (remainder filled in from reference TRBV28 and TRBJ1-5): DVKVTQSSRYLVKRTGEKVFLECVQDMDHENMFWYRQDPGLGLRLIYFSYDVKMKEKGDIPEGYSVSREKKERFSLILESASTNQTSMYLCASRPGGSNQPQHFGDGTRLSIL.